These 14 T cell receptor beta chains came from one sample sequenced in a study of cytomegalovirus exposure and HLA in healthy donors. Assay used: immunoSEQ multiplex PCR; TCRdb lists only in-frame clones, some missing. The sample has approximately 230,000 clones, about 90% seen once. Source material: PBMCs. The source is a man aged 18 to 29 in good health and CMV-seropositive.

This clone has only one observation. This sequence joins TRBV5-4 and TRBJ1-1; D remains unclear. Germline V gene lookup returns CDR1 SGHNT and CDR2 YYREEE (reference sequence). The CDR3 spans 13 residues. Trimming stripped 0 bases from V and 1 base from J, with 4 bases between. CDR3 residues: CASSLAENTEAFF. The CDR3, as DNA: TGTGCCAGCAGCTTGGCCGAGAACACTGAAGCTTTCTTT. Full variable domain (remainder filled in from reference TRBV5-4 and TRBJ1-1): ETGVTQSPTHLIKTRGQQVTLRCSSQSGHNTVSWYQQALGQGPQFIFQYYREEENGRGNFPPRFSGLQFPNYSSELNVNALELDDSALYLCASSLAENTEAFFGQGTRLTVV.

J is TRBJ2-3 and V is TRBV4-3; 11 bases agree with TRBD1. The junction had 6 bases not matched to a gene; V was cut back by 1 base and J by 0 bases. Germline values: CDR1 LGHNA, CDR2 YSLEER. The CDR3 has 18 amino acids. As DNA, the CDR3 is TGCGCCAGCAGCCAAGTCTGGACAGGGGGCTTTAGCACAGATACGCAGTATTTT. Its translation is CASSQVWTGGFSTDTQYF.

This clone came up a few times. The chain recombines TRBV5-1 with TRBJ2-7; TRBD1 matches at 8 bases. Germline CDR1 reads SGHRS; CDR2 reads YFSETQ. The junction had 8 bases not matched to a gene; V was cut back by 3 bases and J by 6 bases. The CDR3 loop spans 14 amino acids. This chain's CDR3 is CASSSTTGDVEQYF. DNA for the CDR3: TGCGCCAGCAGCTCCACGACAGGGGACGTCGAGCAGTACTTC.

The chain couples TRBV7-6 to TRBJ1-3; D not certain. The V and J ends lost 1 base and 2 bases respectively, with 12 bases between them. From germline, CDR1 is SGHVS and CDR2 FNYEAQ. This CDR3 region has 16 residues. The CDR3 protein is CASSLDGHSAGNTIYF. As DNA, the CDR3 is TGTGCCAGCAGCTTAGATGGGCATTCGGCTGGAAACACCATATATTTT. Drawing the rest from reference TRBV7-6 and TRBJ1-3, the complete variable domain is GAGVSQSPRYKVTKRGQDVALRCDPISGHVSLYWYRQALGQGPEFLTYFNYEAQQDKSGLPNDRFSAERPEGSISTLTIQRTEQRDSAMYRCASSLDGHSAGNTIYFGEGSWLTVV.

CDR3 coding DNA: TGTGCCAGCAGCGCCCGGACTACAGATACGCAGTATTTT. Amino acids: CASSARTTDTQYF. The genes are TRBV7-6 and TRBJ2-3; possibly TRBD2 for D (5 bases). The V gene's germline CDR1 is SGHVS and CDR2 FNYEAQ. Trimming took 5 bases from V and 3 from J, leaving 9 bases between them. This CDR3 is built from 13 residues.

The chain combines TRBV19 with TRBJ2-7; weak D call: TRBD2 (6 bases). Germline V gene lookup returns CDR1 LNHDA and CDR2 SQIVND (reference sequence). The germline V and J ends were trimmed by 6 bases and 0 bases, with 12 bases remaining between them. This CDR3 has 14 residues. CDR3: CASRGTSSSYEQYF. The CDR3 nucleotides read TGTGCCAGTAGAGGGACTTCGAGCTCCTACGAGCAGTACTTC.

This chain uses TRBV11-2 with TRBJ1-1, with D uncertain. Per the germline V gene, CDR1 is SGHAT and CDR2 is FQNNGV. The CDR3 runs 14 residues. The germline V and J ends were trimmed by 5 bases and 4 bases, with 14 bases remaining between them. The CDR3 region has the DNA TGTGCCAGCAGCCCTGGGGTTGGACCCACTGAAGCTTTCTTT. This codes for CASSPGVGPTEAFF. The whole variable domain, filled in from reference TRBV11-2 and TRBJ1-1, reads EAGVAQSPRYKIIEKRQSVAFWCNPISGHATLYWYQQILGQGPKLLIQFQNNGVVDDSQLPKDRFSAERLKGVDSTLKIQPAKLEDSAVYLCASSPGVGPTEAFFGQGTRLTVV.

The chain employs TRBV9 and TRBJ2-5; a weak D match, TRBD1 (5 bases). CDR1 is SGDLS, CDR2 YYNGEE, per germline. The CDR3 spans 14 residues. The V and J ends lost 0 bases and 2 bases respectively, with 8 bases between them. In DNA, the CDR3 is TGTGCCAGCAGCGTAGAGGGGTGGCAAGAGACCCAGTACTTC. It encodes CASSVEGWQETQYF. The complete variable domain, with remaining parts taken from reference TRBV9 and TRBJ2-5, reads DSGVTQTPKHLITATGQRVTLRCSPRSGDLSVYWYQQSLDQGLQFLIQYYNGEERAKGNILERFSAQQFPDLHSELNLSSLELGDSALYFCASSVEGWQETQYFGPGTRLLVL.

The V and J genes are TRBV6-1 and TRBJ2-5; TRBD1 matches at 10 bases. The CDR3 is 13 amino acids. Trimming at V came to 10 bases and at J to 5 bases, leaving 7 bases not matched to a gene. The germline CDR1 and CDR2 sequences are MNHNS and SASEGT. CDR3 loop: CAIRQGAGETQYF. As DNA, the CDR3 is TGTGCCATCCGACAGGGGGCTGGGGAGACCCAGTACTTC.

This rearrangement joins TRBV16 to TRBJ2-7; D is unclear. CDR3 length: 14 residues. Per the germline V gene, CDR1 is KGHSY and CDR2 is FQNENV. V shed 4 bases and J shed 0 bases, with 10 bases lying between them. CDR3 residues: CASSPASSSYEQYF. Written as DNA, the CDR3 is TGTGCCAGCAGCCCCGCCTCTAGCTCCTACGAGCAGTACTTC.

V usage is TRBV18 and J usage is TRBJ2-1; D gene unclear. V lost 6 bases to trimming and J lost 3 bases, with 9 bases between them. This CDR3 is 13 amino acids long. Germline V gene sequence: CDR1 KGHSH, CDR2 LQKENI. CDR3 amino acids: CASSRGDYNEQFF. CDR3 DNA: TGTGCCAGCTCCCGCGGAGACTACAATGAGCAGTTCTTC.

CDR3 bases: TGTGCCAGCAGTTTAGTTCCCAGGGACAATCAGCCCCAGCATTTT. Translating it yields CASSLVPRDNQPQHF. J is TRBJ1-5 and V is TRBV28; TRBD1 is a possible D gene (5 bases). The CDR3 consists of 15 residues. V lost 2 bases and J lost 3, with 11 bases in between. CDR1 and CDR2 (germline): MDHEN, SYDVKM. Full variable domain (missing parts from reference TRBV28 and TRBJ1-5): DVKVTQSSRYLVKRTGEKVFLECVQDMDHENMFWYRQDPGLGLRLIYFSYDVKMKEKGDIPEGYSVSREKKERFSLILESASTNQTSMYLCASSLVPRDNQPQHFGDGTRLSIL.

V is TRBV20-1 and J is TRBJ2-7, with D perhaps matching TRBD1 (6 bases). The V end lost 5 bases, the J end lost 5 bases, and 10 bases lay between the germline ends. CDR1 is DFQATT and CDR2 is SNEGSKA in the germline V gene (reference sequence). This CDR3 comprises 11 residues. The CDR3 DNA is TGCAGTGCTCGAGGACAGAACGAGCAGTACTTC. Encoded protein: CSARGQNEQYF.

This clone was counted a single time. Here the CDR3 DNA reads TGTGCCACCAGCCCGAGACTAGCGGGAGTCGGCACAGATACGCAGTATTTT. This sequence encodes CATSPRLAGVGTDTQYF. This chain uses TRBV15 with TRBJ2-3; 12 nucleotides line up with TRBD2. V lost 5 bases and J lost 1; bases outside the gene matches: 7. Germline V gene data show CDR1 as LNHNV and CDR2 as YYDKDF (reference sequence). The CDR3 length is 17 residues.